What follows describes a single TCR beta chain. The data derive from a study of blood T cell repertoires in COVID-19. About the study: Acute-phase and convalescent COVID-19 samples originated in the United States, Italy and Spain.

The Seattle patients, enrolled during active infection, were followed longitudinally. Per the study methods: Reference gene primer amplification gave estimated nucleated cell counts. Generated by immunoSEQ multiplex PCR, the TCRdb table keeps only in-frame clones and is missing some. V and J calls and clone size follow that table, whereas D and trimming were derived from the DNA. The data hold a few hundred thousand clones, with roughly nine tenths observed a single time. Input material: peripheral blood. The sequence was collected from a woman aged 55-70 years with COVID-19, enrolled during active disease.

The CDR3 region has the DNA TGTGCCAGCAACCTCCAGGGGGGTGGCGCAGATACGCAGTATTTT. Protein: CASNLQGGGADTQYF. The chain uses TRBV2 and TRBJ2-3; D possibly corresponds to TRBD1 (7 bases). CDR1 is SNHLY and CDR2 is FYNNEI in the germline V gene. CDR3 length equals 15 residues. V was pared by 7 bases and J by 4 bases, with 18 bases between.